This TCR beta chain was documented in a study of cytomegalovirus exposure and HLA in healthy donors. Study-level results: Several of the most significant clusters appeared, in a later analysis, to be linked to common viral pathogens. Looking again later, the authors saw that most CMV-associated TCR beta chains seemed HLA-restricted. In vitro assays verified that a few CMV-associated chains recognized CMV antigens specifically.

Comments on this clone: Its target is unknown.

Every donor was a healthy person donating bone marrow. PCR used 60 Vbeta primers and 13 Jbeta primers. Sequencing used immunoSEQ multiplex PCR; TCRdb keeps in-frame clones, though not all of them. The data show about 180,000 clones, roughly 84% seen once. V was cut by 0 bases and J by 4 bases, with 9 bases left in between. CDR3 length: 14 amino acids. CDR1 is SGHNT, CDR2 YYREEE, per germline (reference sequence). The sample consisted of PBMCs. This TCR was recovered from a man aged 25 to 40 in good health and CMV-seronegative. The chain recombines TRBV5-4 with TRBJ2-3; D call uncertain. This CDR3 reads CASSLVHAADTQYF. The CDR3 coding sequence is TGTGCCAGCAGCTTGGTACACGCGGCAGATACGCAGTATTTT.